This TCR beta chain emerged from a study of beta chain features in type 1 diabetes. Study results and limitations: Researchers report that Type 1 diabetes patients had moderately but significantly shorter TCRB CDR3s across all four CD4+ subsets.

V was clipped by 4 bases and J by 4 bases; unmatched bases: 4. Germline V gene data show CDR1 as SGHAT and CDR2 as FQNNGV. This CDR3 has 14 residues. Every isolated RNA sample was fully reverse transcribed, so sequencing captured expressed TCRB transcripts. Method: immunoSEQ multiplex PCR; TCRdb's copy keeps in-frame clones and lacks some. Among 250,000 to 400,000 clones listed, 13% to 15% were seen once. In the case of this clone: Its antigen remains unknown.

This receptor was identified in a young man in good health. The gene calls are TRBV11-2 and TRBJ1-2; 9 positions agree with TRBD1. The sequenced material came from central memory CD4+ T cells from blood. For the CDR3, the DNA is TGTGCCAGCAGCTGGGACAGGGACCGCTATGGCTACACCTTC. As protein: CASSWDRDRYGYTF.